The clone carrying this T cell receptor (beta chain) was picked up many times. The target antigen is unknown. This sample also contains other DNA sequences that code for the same CDR3. Expressed TCRB transcripts were sequenced because the isolated RNA had all been reverse transcribed beforehand. Only in-frame clones appear in the TCRdb table, and some are missing; sequencing was by immunoSEQ multiplex PCR. The sample lists about 120,000 clones, around 15% occurring once. The sample belongs to a study of beta chain features in type 1 diabetes. General study points: Junctions at VDJ sites from type 1 diabetes patients had fewer insertions and more deletions. PCR might favor shorter templates, but any such skew would affect patients and controls equally. All four CD4+ subsets of Type 1 diabetes patients contained TCRB CDR3s that were moderately but significantly shorter.

From germline, CDR1 is SGDLS and CDR2 YYNGEE. Losses at the gene ends were 0 bases for V and 7 bases for J; bases not matched to a gene: 6. The CDR3 runs to 14 residues. This chain joins TRBV9 and TRBJ1-2; 7 bases map to TRBD1. The origin of this receptor is a man aged 25-45 years with type 1 diabetes. Sequences were obtained from central memory CD4+ T cells from blood. The CDR3 is CASSVDPGTAGYTF. The CDR3 region has the DNA TGTGCCAGCAGCGTAGATCCTGGGACAGCTGGCTACACCTTC. The entire variable domain, with the rest obtained from reference TRBV9 and TRBJ1-2, is as follows: DSGVTQTPKHLITATGQRVTLRCSPRSGDLSVYWYQQSLDQGLQFLIQYYNGEERAKGNILERFSAQQFPDLHSELNLSSLELGDSALYFCASSVDPGTAGYTFGSGTRLTVV.